A single TCR beta chain is shown here with its context. This clone's antigen is unknown. Per-base quality was not reported, and no clone a single base away is much larger than it. The data originate from a study of T cell responses to AZD1222 COVID-19 vaccine (dated by TCRdb to the early 2020s). Regarding the study in general: AZD1222 recipients whose second dose came at about 4 weeks and those whose second dose came at about 12 weeks were combined into one group, since spike-specific TCR depth and breadth did not differ between the two schedules. TCR sequencing was performed for 230 to 250 trial participants, of whom about 200 were given two doses of AZD1222 and around 26 were given two doses of MenACWY control vaccine. Trial participants were enrolled into age subgroups of 18-55, 56-69 and 70-plus years, which contained 148, 28 and 57 TCR-sequenced participants, respectively.

Via the germline V gene, CDR1 is SGHDT and CDR2 YYEEEE. From cysteine to phenylalanine, the CDR3 is 13 amino acids long. CDR3 DNA is the only sequence kept; it has 39 bases, read in frame from the first base. V and J are truncated by 4 bases and 10 bases respectively, leaving an intervening sequence of 15 bases. On the study overall, not on this receptor specifically: Conclusions about previously exposed vaccinees are limited because only five to seven AZD1222 recipients were SARS-CoV-2 seropositive at baseline. CD4 TCRs associated with the vaccine covered the entire spike protein, and the dominant responses were in regions 160-218 and 743-854. After two AZD1222 doses, spike-specific TCR breadth and depth were significantly higher than at day 0 and than in MenACWY recipients. Epitopes outside the regions mutated in the B.1.351 and B.1.1.7 variants were reportedly recognized by nearly half of the unique spike-specific TCRs. Because no day 14 peak-response samples were available, repertoires were characterized only after the peak T cell response. Participants were mostly white British, with more females than males. The authors suggested clonal diversity may have been underestimated. In the small 56-69-year group, the increase in depth fell short of significance, most likely because of low power.

The time point label, read with the paper, signifies: baseline before first vaccination. Samples from vaccinated people were obtained from the UK trials COV001 and COV002, which included a single-blind randomized controlled phase 2/3 trial of AZD1222 (ChAdOx1 nCoV-19) in healthy adults. Trial participant PBMC samples were collected at day 0 and day 28 after the second dose for TCRbeta chain sequencing. The CDR3 regions of human TCRbeta chains were analyzed by immunosequencing. Per the authors' processing: TCRs in the repertoires were matched against a reference library of SARS-CoV-2-specific TCRs that had been generated with the MIRA antigen-specificity platform. Breadth meant the fraction of unique TCRs that were SARS-CoV-2-associated, whereas depth meant the fraction of total T cells that were SARS-CoV-2-associated. Using the MIRA data, every spike-specific TCR was mapped to the spike region that the TCR reacted to and assigned to either a CD4 or a CD8 class. Log10-transformed breadth and depth values were compared by one-way ANOVA with Sidak's multiple comparisons tests. TCRdb limited this immuneACCESS table to in-frame rearrangements with V and J called. A share of clones is missing; checked studies link under half to unresolved V genes, and the rest is unexplained. V and J calls and clone size follow that table, whereas D and trimming were derived from the DNA. The sample includes roughly 120,000 clones, with around 84% observed a single time. Together, the top ten hold 12% of the sample.

This specimen was peripheral blood, taken on day 0 of AZD1222 vaccination. The TCR comes from an adult in good health. The chain employs TRBV5-6 and TRBJ1-3; the D gene lacks a confident call. Here is the DNA: TGTGCCAGCAGCCCCCGTACGGGATCAACCATATATTTT. The encoded protein is CASSPRTGSTIYF.